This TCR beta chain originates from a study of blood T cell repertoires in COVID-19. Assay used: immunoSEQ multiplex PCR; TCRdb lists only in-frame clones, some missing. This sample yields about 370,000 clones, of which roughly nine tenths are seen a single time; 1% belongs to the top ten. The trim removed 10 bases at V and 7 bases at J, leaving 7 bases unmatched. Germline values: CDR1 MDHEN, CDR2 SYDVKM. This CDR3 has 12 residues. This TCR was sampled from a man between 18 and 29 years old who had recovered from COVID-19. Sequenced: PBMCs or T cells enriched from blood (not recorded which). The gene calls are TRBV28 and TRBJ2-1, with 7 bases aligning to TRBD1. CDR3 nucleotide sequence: TGTGCCATCCAGGGGACAGTTAATGAGCAGTTCTTC. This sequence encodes CAIQGTVNEQFF.